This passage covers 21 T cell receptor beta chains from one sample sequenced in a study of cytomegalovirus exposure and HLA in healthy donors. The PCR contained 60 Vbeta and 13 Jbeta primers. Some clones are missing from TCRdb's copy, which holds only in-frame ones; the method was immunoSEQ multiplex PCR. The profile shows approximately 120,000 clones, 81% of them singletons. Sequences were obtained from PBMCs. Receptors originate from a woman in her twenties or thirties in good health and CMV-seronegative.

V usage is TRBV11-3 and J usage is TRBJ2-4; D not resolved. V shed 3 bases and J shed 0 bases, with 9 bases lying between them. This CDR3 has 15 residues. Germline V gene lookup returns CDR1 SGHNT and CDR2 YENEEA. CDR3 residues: CASSFGSLAKNIQYF. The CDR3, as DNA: TGTGCCAGCAGCTTCGGGTCCCTAGCCAAAAACATTCAGTACTTC.

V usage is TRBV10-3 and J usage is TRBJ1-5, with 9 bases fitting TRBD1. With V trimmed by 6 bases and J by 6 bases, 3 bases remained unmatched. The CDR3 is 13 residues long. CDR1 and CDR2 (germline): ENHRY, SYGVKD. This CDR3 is CAIRQGAGQPQHF. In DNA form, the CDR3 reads TGTGCCATCAGACAGGGGGCTGGTCAGCCCCAGCATTTT.

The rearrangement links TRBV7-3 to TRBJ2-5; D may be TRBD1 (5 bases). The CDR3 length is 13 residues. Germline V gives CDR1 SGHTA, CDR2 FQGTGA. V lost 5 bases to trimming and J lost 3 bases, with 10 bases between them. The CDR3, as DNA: TGTGCCAGCAGCCCAAGCAGGGAAGAGACCCAGTACTTC. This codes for CASSPSREETQYF.

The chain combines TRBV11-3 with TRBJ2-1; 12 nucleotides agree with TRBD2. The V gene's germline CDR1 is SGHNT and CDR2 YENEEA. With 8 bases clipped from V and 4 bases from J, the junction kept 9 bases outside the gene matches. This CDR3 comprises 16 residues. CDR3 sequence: CASAKGLAGGYNEQFF. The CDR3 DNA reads TGTGCCAGCGCTAAGGGGCTAGCGGGAGGGTACAATGAGCAGTTCTTC.

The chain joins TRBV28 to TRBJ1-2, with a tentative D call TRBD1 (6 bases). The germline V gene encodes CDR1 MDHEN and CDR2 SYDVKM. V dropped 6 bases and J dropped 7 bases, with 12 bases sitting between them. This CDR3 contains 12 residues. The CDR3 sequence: CASRTGQFGYTF. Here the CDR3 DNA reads TGTGCCAGCAGAACAGGGCAATTTGGCTACACCTTC.

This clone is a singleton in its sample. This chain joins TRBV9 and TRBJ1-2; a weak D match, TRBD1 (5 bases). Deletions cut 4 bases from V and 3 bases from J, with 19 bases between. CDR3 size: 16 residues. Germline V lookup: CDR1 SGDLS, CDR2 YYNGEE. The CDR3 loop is CASSPHERQSHYGYTF. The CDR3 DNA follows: TGTGCCAGCAGCCCGCACGAACGACAGTCACACTATGGCTACACCTTC.

DNA for the CDR3: TGTGCCAGTAGTACGGGATACTATTTGGGCACAGATACGCAGTATTTT. Protein: CASSTGYYLGTDTQYF. The V and J genes are TRBV19 and TRBJ2-3, with TRBD2 as a possible D gene (5 bases). This CDR3 is built from 16 residues. Trimming pared 4 bases from V and 1 base from J, leaving 15 bases between. Germline V CDR1 and CDR2: LNHDA, SQIVND (reference sequence).

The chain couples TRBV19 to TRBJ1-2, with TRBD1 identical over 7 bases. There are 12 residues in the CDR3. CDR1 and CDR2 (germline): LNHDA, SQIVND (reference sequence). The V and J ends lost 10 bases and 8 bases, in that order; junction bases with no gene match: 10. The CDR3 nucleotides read TGTGCCACCCACGAGGGGGCGGGAGGCTACACCTTC. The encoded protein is CATHEGAGGYTF.

CDR3 DNA sequence: TGTGCCAGCAGCGTGGGGACTAGCACCGCCAGCACAGATACGCAGTATTTT. It specifies CASSVGTSTASTDTQYF. This chain links TRBV9 with TRBJ2-3; 9 bases agree with TRBD2. The CDR3 loop spans 17 amino acids. CDR1 SGDLS and CDR2 YYNGEE come from the germline V gene. The V segment lost 2 bases and the J segment 0 bases; nucleotides outside the gene matches: 7. Filled out from reference TRBV9 and TRBJ2-3, the complete variable domain reads DSGVTQTPKHLITATGQRVTLRCSPRSGDLSVYWYQQSLDQGLQFLIQYYNGEERAKGNILERFSAQQFPDLHSELNLSSLELGDSALYFCASSVGTSTASTDTQYFGPGTRLTVL.

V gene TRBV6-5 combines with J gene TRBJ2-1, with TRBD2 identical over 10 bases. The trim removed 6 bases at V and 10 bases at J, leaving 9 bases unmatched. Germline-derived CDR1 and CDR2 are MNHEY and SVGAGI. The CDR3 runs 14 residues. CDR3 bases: TGTGCCAGCAGGGGGAGCGGGGGGGGGCTAGAGCAGTTCTTC. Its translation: CASRGSGGGLEQFF.

The CDR3 loop reads CASSRRQGDTEAFF. The CDR3 DNA sequence: TGTGCCAGTAGTAGACGGCAGGGGGACACTGAAGCTTTCTTT. The J gene is TRBJ1-1, the V gene TRBV19; 7 positions match TRBD1. CDR3 size: 14 residues. Trimming took 4 bases from V and 3 from J; bases not matched to a gene: 5. Germline-derived CDR1 and CDR2 are LNHDA and SQIVND (reference sequence).

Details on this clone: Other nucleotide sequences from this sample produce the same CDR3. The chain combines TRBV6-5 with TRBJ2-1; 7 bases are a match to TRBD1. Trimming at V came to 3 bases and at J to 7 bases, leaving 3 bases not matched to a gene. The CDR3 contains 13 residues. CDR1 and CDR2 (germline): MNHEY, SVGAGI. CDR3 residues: CASSYGQVNEQFF. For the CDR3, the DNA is TGTGCCAGCAGTTATGGACAGGTTAATGAGCAGTTCTTC.

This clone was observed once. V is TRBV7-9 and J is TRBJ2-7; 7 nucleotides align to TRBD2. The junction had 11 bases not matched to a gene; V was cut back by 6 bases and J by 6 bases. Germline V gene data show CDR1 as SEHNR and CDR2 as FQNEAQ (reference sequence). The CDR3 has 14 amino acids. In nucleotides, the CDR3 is TGTGCCAGCAGTACCGGGACTAAGGTCAGCGAGCAGTACTTC. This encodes CASSTGTKVSEQYF.

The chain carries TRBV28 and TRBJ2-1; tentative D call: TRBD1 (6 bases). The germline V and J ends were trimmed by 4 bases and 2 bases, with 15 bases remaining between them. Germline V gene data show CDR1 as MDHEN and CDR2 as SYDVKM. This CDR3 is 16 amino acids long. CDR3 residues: CASSSAQGWTYNEQFF. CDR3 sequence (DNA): TGTGCCAGCAGTTCTGCTCAGGGGTGGACCTACAATGAGCAGTTCTTC.

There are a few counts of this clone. CDR3 sequence: CAWSADGQGRHEQYF. The DNA for the CDR3 is TGTGCCTGGAGTGCGGATGGACAGGGTCGGCACGAGCAGTACTTC. This chain links TRBV30 with TRBJ2-7; 8 bases line up with TRBD1. Germline V gene sequence: CDR1 GTSNPN, CDR2 SVGIG (reference sequence). The CDR3 length is 15 residues. V dropped 1 base and J dropped 5; count of bases not matched to a gene: 10.

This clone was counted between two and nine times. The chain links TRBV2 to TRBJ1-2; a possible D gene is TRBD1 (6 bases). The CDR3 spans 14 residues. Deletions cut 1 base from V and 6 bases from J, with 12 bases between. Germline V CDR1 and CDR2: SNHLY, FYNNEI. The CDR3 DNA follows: TGTGCCAGCAGTGAAGAAGGTACAGGGAATGGCTACACCTTC. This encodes CASSEEGTGNGYTF.

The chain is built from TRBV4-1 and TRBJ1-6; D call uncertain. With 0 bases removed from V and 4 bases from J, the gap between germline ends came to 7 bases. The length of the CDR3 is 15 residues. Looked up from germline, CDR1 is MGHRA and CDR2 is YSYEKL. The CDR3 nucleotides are TGCGCCAGCAGCCAAGATCGGGGTTATAATTCACCCCTCCACTTT. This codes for CASSQDRGYNSPLHF.

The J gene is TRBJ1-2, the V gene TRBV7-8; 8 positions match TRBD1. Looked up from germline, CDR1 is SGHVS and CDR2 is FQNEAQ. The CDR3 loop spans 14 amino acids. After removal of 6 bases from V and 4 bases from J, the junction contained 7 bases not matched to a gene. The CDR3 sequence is CASRPLDRGYGYTF. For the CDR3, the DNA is TGTGCCAGCAGACCACTAGACAGGGGCTATGGCTACACCTTC.

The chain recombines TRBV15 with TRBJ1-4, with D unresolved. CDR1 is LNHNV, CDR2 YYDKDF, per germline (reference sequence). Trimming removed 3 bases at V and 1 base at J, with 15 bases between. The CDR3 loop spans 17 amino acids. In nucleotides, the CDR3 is TGTGCCACCAGCAGTCCTCAAGCGGGCAAAACTAATGAAAAACTGTTTTTT. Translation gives CATSSPQAGKTNEKLFF.

This CDR3 reads CASKTSGYNEQFF. CDR3 DNA sequence: TGTGCCAGCAAGACTAGCGGTTACAATGAGCAGTTCTTC. The rearrangement uses TRBV27 and TRBJ2-1; 9 bases are a match to TRBD2. CDR1 MNHEY and CDR2 SMNVEV come from the germline V gene (reference sequence). The ends lost 7 bases at V and 4 bases at J; junction bases unmatched: 2. The CDR3 length is 13 residues.

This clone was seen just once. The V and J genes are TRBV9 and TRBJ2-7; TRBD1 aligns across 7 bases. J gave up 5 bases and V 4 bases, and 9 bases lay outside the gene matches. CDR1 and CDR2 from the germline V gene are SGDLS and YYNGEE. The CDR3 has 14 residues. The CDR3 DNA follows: TGTGCCAGCAGCACGACGGGACAGACCCACGAGCAGTACTTC. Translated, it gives CASSTTGQTHEQYF.